A single sample is the source of the 9 T cell receptor beta chains below, sequenced in a study of technical replicates of blood from a handful of donors. TCRdb's copy holds only in-frame clones and misses some; the assay was immunoSEQ multiplex PCR. The table lists about 62,000 clones, around 87% of them singletons. The specimen was PBMCs. Every receptor here comes from a human donor in good health. Some clones in this sample may be carry-over from other donors' samples.

The CDR3 sequence is CASSQENSRYEQYF. The CDR3 bases are TGCGCCAGCAGCCAAGAGAACTCACGCTACGAGCAGTACTTC. The chain links TRBV4-3 to TRBJ2-7; D is ambiguous. The germline V and J ends were trimmed by 0 bases and 3 bases, with 9 bases remaining between them. Looked up from germline, CDR1 is LGHNA and CDR2 is YSLEER. The CDR3 length is 14 residues.

The rearrangement joins TRBV9 to TRBJ1-3, with D possibly being TRBD1 (5 bases). Germline V gene lookup returns CDR1 SGDLS and CDR2 YYNGEE. V was trimmed by 2 bases and J by 1 base, leaving 16 bases between them. This CDR3 comprises 17 residues. CDR3 residues: CASSVSADRGSGNTIYF. The CDR3 DNA sequence: TGTGCCAGCAGCGTTAGTGCCGACAGAGGATCTGGAAACACCATATATTTT.

This chain joins TRBV27 and TRBJ1-5; D is ambiguous. The germline V and J ends were trimmed by 2 bases and 5 bases, with 7 bases remaining between them. The germline V gene has CDR1 MNHEY and CDR2 SMNVEV (reference sequence). This CDR3 is 13 amino acids long. CDR3 DNA: TGTGCCAGCAGTTTAGAACGGGATCAGCCCCAGCATTTT. This codes for CASSLERDQPQHF.

This chain uses TRBV5-1 with TRBJ2-2; 7 bases map to TRBD1. Germline V gives CDR1 SGHRS, CDR2 YFSETQ. Trimming cost V 7 bases and J 4 bases; bases outside gene matches: 7. The CDR3 has 14 amino acids. CDR3 DNA sequence: TGCGCCAGCGGGTGGACAGGCTCCACCGGGGAGCTGTTTTTT. Protein sequence: CASGWTGSTGELFF.

This clone was observed once. The chain is built from TRBV5-1 and TRBJ2-5, with D unresolved. Germline CDR1 SGHRS, CDR2 YFSETQ. V was cut by 7 bases and J by 5 bases, with 12 bases left in between. The CDR3 extends over 12 amino acids. As DNA, the CDR3 is TGCGCCAGCGGAGTGAAAGGCGAGACCCAGTACTTC. Its protein is CASGVKGETQYF.

V gene TRBV7-9 combines with J gene TRBJ2-3; 8 bases are shared with TRBD1. V was clipped by 5 bases and J by 4 bases; unmatched bases: 11. The germline V gene has CDR1 SEHNR and CDR2 FQNEAQ (reference sequence). The CDR3 is made up of 16 amino acids. Here the CDR3 reads CASSHPRTGYADTQYF. The CDR3 DNA reads as TGTGCCAGCAGCCACCCCCGGACAGGGTATGCAGATACGCAGTATTTT.

The V and J genes are TRBV4-1 and TRBJ2-5; D might be TRBD2 (7 bases). The germline V gene has CDR1 MGHRA and CDR2 YSYEKL. The CDR3 is 17 amino acids. V lost 4 bases and J lost 3, with 21 bases in between. CDR3 residues: CASSLYPGGGGEETQYF. CDR3 DNA sequence: TGCGCCAGCAGCCTGTACCCCGGCGGAGGGGGGGAAGAGACCCAGTACTTC.

This chain uses TRBV9 with TRBJ2-7; possibly TRBD1 for D (6 bases). V lost 0 bases and J lost 1, with 14 bases in between. This CDR3 has 16 amino acids. The germline V gene encodes CDR1 SGDLS and CDR2 YYNGEE. The CDR3 DNA follows: TGTGCCAGCAGCGTAGGGCCCCTAACAGGGTCCTACGAGCAGTACTTC. Translated, it gives CASSVGPLTGSYEQYF.

The chain combines TRBV30 with TRBJ1-2; D perhaps matches TRBD1 (5 bases). The V gene's germline CDR1 is GTSNPN and CDR2 SVGIG (reference sequence). V dropped 5 bases and J dropped 4 bases, with 14 bases sitting between them. The CDR3 is 13 amino acids. DNA of the CDR3: TGTGCCTGGCGGCAGGGAAACCCCTATGGCTACACCTTC. It yields the protein CAWRQGNPYGYTF.